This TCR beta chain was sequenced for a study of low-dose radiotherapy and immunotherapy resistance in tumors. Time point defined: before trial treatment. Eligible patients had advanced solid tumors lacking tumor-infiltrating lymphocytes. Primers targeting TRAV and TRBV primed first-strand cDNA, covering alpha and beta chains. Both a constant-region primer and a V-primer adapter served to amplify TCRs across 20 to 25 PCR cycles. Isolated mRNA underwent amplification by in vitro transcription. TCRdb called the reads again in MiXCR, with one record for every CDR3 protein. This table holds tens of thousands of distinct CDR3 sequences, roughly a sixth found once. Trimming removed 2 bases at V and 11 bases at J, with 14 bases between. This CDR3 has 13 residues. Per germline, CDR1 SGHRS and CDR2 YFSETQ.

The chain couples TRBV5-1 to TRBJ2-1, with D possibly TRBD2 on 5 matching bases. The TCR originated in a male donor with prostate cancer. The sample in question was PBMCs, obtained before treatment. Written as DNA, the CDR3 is TGCGCCAGCAGCTTATCCTCGCGGGCGCAGCAGTTCTTC. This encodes CASSLSSRAQQFF.